These 26 T cell receptor beta chains came from one sample sequenced in a study of T cell repertoires in cytomegalovirus infection. TCRdb independently ran MiXCR on the reads; one entry per CDR3 protein. The sample contains 160,000 or so distinct CDR3 sequences, about a fifth of which appear only once. Their cognate antigens are unknown. The input for sequencing was CD8+ T cells from cultured PBMCs, taken from culture after CMV antigen stimulation. The receptor set was obtained from a human donor in good health (CMV status not recorded). Some clones in this sample may be carry-over from other donors' samples.

V is TRBV7-9 and J is TRBJ2-5; D possibly corresponds to TRBD2 (6 bases). Per germline, CDR1 SEHNR and CDR2 FQNEAQ (reference sequence). The CDR3 consists of 14 residues. V lost 8 bases and J lost 6, with 19 bases in between. CDR3 bases: TGTGCCAGCTGGCAAGCGGAGGGAGCAAAGACCCAGTACTTC. It is translated as CASWQAEGAKTQYF.

This CDR3 is CASSSSTARGTEAFF. The CDR3 coding sequence is TGTGCCAGTAGTTCGTCGACAGCACGGGGCACTGAAGCTTTCTTT. V is TRBV19 and J is TRBJ1-1; perhaps TRBD1 as D (5 bases). The germline V and J ends were trimmed by 5 bases and 4 bases, with 17 bases remaining between them. The germline gives CDR1 LNHDA, CDR2 SQIVND (reference sequence). There are 15 residues in the CDR3. The entire variable domain, with the rest obtained from reference TRBV19 and TRBJ1-1, is as follows: DGGITQSPKYLFRKEGQNVTLSCEQNLNHDAMYWYRQDPGQGLRLIYYSQIVNDFQKGDIAEGYSVSREKKESFPLTVTSAQKNPTAFYLCASSSSTARGTEAFFGQGTRLTVV.

The V call is TRBV27, the J call TRBJ1-6; TRBD1 aligns across 7 bases. Germline CDR1 reads MNHEY; CDR2 reads SMNVEV (reference sequence). CDR3 size: 14 residues. V shed 7 bases, J shed 7 bases, and the junction held 7 bases outside the gene matches. The CDR3 DNA sequence: TGTGCCAGCACCAGGGGACAGACAAATTCACCCCTCCACTTT. Translation gives CASTRGQTNSPLHF.

The V gene is TRBV25-1, the J gene TRBJ2-1; unclear D gene. Germline V gene data show CDR1 as MGHDK and CDR2 as SYGVNS. This CDR3 comprises 15 residues. The V and J ends lost 5 bases and 4 bases respectively, with 15 bases between them. The CDR3 reads CASSMTFGSYNEQFF. For the CDR3, the DNA is TGTGCCAGCAGTATGACTTTCGGGTCTTACAATGAGCAGTTCTTC.

V gene TRBV27 combines with J gene TRBJ2-1, with D possibly being TRBD1 or TRBD2 (5 bases each). Germline CDR1 MNHEY, CDR2 SMNVEV (reference sequence). The CDR3 consists of 16 residues. Trimming pared 3 bases from V and 0 bases from J, leaving 12 bases between. The CDR3 region has the DNA TGTGCCAGCAGTTTCTCGAGGGGTAGCTCCTACAATGAGCAGTTCTTC. Translating it yields CASSFSRGSSYNEQFF.

The table lists this clonotype with a few counts. The CDR3 spells CASSLGVLIGEQFF. The CDR3 region has the DNA TGTGCCAGCAGCCTAGGGGTCCTAATAGGGGAGCAGTTCTTC. The V call is TRBV28, the J call TRBJ2-1, with D tentatively TRBD1 (5 bases). Germline V gene lookup returns CDR1 MDHEN and CDR2 SYDVKM. V lost 6 bases and J 10 bases, leaving 19 bases between the germline ends. This CDR3 region has 14 residues.

The chain joins TRBV7-3 to TRBJ1-3, with unresolved D. The germline V and J ends were trimmed by 0 bases and 4 bases, with 13 bases remaining between them. In germline, CDR1 is SGHTA, CDR2 FQGTGA. This CDR3 has 16 residues. The DNA of the CDR3 is TGTGCCAGCAGCTTAACGTCGGCTTTGGGGGGAAACACCATATATTTT. Its protein is CASSLTSALGGNTIYF. Filled out from reference TRBV7-3 and TRBJ1-3, the complete variable domain reads GAGVSQTPSNKVTEKGKYVELRCDPISGHTALYWYRQSLGQGPEFLIYFQGTGAADDSGLPNDRFFAVRPEGSVSTLKIQRTERGDSAVYLCASSLTSALGGNTIYFGEGSWLTVV.

Only a few counts were recorded for this clonotype. The rearrangement uses TRBV2 and TRBJ2-3; maybe TRBD1 (6 bases). The V end was cut by 7 bases, the J end by 2 bases, with 19 bases between. This CDR3 contains 16 residues. Germline CDR1 reads SNHLY; CDR2 reads FYNNEI. The DNA of the CDR3 is TGTGCCAGCACCCCTAGGGACACTACCTACACAGATACGCAGTATTTT. Its protein product is CASTPRDTTYTDTQYF.

The chain has TRBV12-3 or TRBV12-4 and TRBJ1-5, with 8 bases identical to TRBD1. The CDR3 loop spans 14 amino acids. The junction had 9 bases not matched to a gene; V was cut back by 7 bases and J by 7 bases. The DNA of the CDR3 is TGTGCCAGCACAACAGGGGGATGGTGGCAGCCCCAGCATTTT. It yields the protein CASTTGGWWQPQHF.

Here the CDR3 DNA reads TGTGCCAGCAGCCCACTAGCGGGGGCTCACCAAGAGACCCAGTACTTC. Protein: CASSPLAGAHQETQYF. The chain combines TRBV7-8 with TRBJ2-5, with 11 positions matching TRBD2. CDR3 length: 16 residues. J lost 0 bases, V lost 5 bases, and 5 bases had no gene match. From germline, CDR1 is SGHVS and CDR2 FQNEAQ.

The chain is built from TRBV27 and TRBJ2-7; 15 bases line up with TRBD2. The CDR3 length is 16 residues. Trimming took 3 bases from V and 4 from J; bases not matched to a gene: 4. The V gene's germline CDR1 is MNHEY and CDR2 SMNVEV (reference sequence). CDR3 protein: CASSFGLAGGRYEQYF. CDR3 bases: TGTGCCAGCAGTTTCGGACTAGCGGGGGGGCGTTACGAGCAGTACTTC.

J is TRBJ1-2 and V is TRBV7-2, with unresolved D. Germline-derived CDR1 and CDR2 are SGHTA and FQGNSA. V lost 2 bases to trimming and J lost 2 bases, with 6 bases between them. CDR3 length: 13 residues. CDR3 loop: CASSLLGNYGYTF. In DNA, the CDR3 is TGTGCCAGCAGCTTACTGGGGAACTATGGCTACACCTTC.

The CDR3 nucleotides are TGTGCCAGCAGCCTGCGACAGAAACTATTTGAAGCTTTCTTT. Translation gives CASSLRQKLFEAFF. The rearrangement links TRBV7-2 to TRBJ1-1, with TRBD1 as a possible D gene (5 bases). CDR1 is SGHTA and CDR2 is FQGNSA in the germline V gene. The germline V and J ends were trimmed by 5 bases and 7 bases, with 17 bases remaining between them. CDR3 length: 14 amino acids. Supplemented by reference TRBV7-2 and TRBJ1-1, the full variable domain reads GAGVSQSPSNKVTEKGKDVELRCDPISGHTALYWYRQSLGQGLEFLIYFQGNSAPDKSGLPSDRFSAERTGGSVSTLTIQRTQQEDSAVYLCASSLRQKLFEAFFGQGTRLTVV.

This clonotype was counted between two and nine times. V gene TRBV19 combines with J gene TRBJ1-1; weak D call: TRBD1 (6 bases). Trimming pared 7 bases from V and 1 base from J, leaving 16 bases between. The CDR3 is 15 amino acids. Looked up from germline, CDR1 is LNHDA and CDR2 is SQIVND (reference sequence). This chain's CDR3 is CASTRGQTGNTEAFF. For the CDR3, the DNA is TGTGCCAGTACCCGGGGGCAAACGGGGAACACTGAAGCTTTCTTT.

This chain joins TRBV12-3 or TRBV12-4 and TRBJ2-1; D may be TRBD1 or TRBD2 (6 bases each). The CDR3 is 16 amino acids. Deletions cut 2 bases from V and 2 bases from J, with 13 bases between. The CDR3 DNA follows: TGTGCCAGCAGTTTATTGGGGGGCATCACCTACAATGAGCAGTTCTTC. It specifies CASSLLGGITYNEQFF.

This sequence joins TRBV5-4 and TRBJ2-2, with TRBD2 matching over 12 bases. The ends lost 4 bases at V and 3 bases at J; junction bases unmatched: 4. Germline assignment: CDR1 SGHNT and CDR2 YYREEE (reference sequence). The CDR3 spans 16 residues. The CDR3 DNA is TGTGCCAGCAGCGGGGGACTAGCGGGTGACACCGGGGAGCTGTTTTTT. Residues: CASSGGLAGDTGELFF.

The rearrangement links TRBV12-5 to TRBJ2-5; a weak D match, TRBD2 (6 bases). V dropped 3 bases and J dropped 2 bases, with 13 bases sitting between them. This CDR3 has 15 amino acids. Germline CDR1 and CDR2: LGHNT and FRNRAP. CDR3 sequence: CASGFTPGGQETQYF. The CDR3, as DNA: TGTGCTAGTGGTTTCACCCCTGGGGGGCAAGAGACCCAGTACTTC.

This clonotype was detected only a few times. The chain joins TRBV5-6 to TRBJ1-1; 12 nucleotides line up with TRBD1. The germline V gene encodes CDR1 SGHDT and CDR2 YYEEEE. V trimming: 4 bases; J trimming: 3 bases; junction bases outside the gene matches: 7. This CDR3 contains 16 residues. The CDR3 DNA follows: TGTGCCAGCAGCCGGGACAGGGGGCGAATAGACACTGAAGCTTTCTTT. Amino acid sequence: CASSRDRGRIDTEAFF.

Remarks on this clonotype: A clone one base away is much larger, so this may be a read error. J is TRBJ1-2 and V is TRBV6-2 or TRBV6-3; no definite D call. Germline V gives CDR1 MNHEY, CDR2 SVGEGT. This CDR3 has 10 residues. The DNA for the CDR3 is TGTACCAGCGGATACGGAGGCTACACCTTC. It is translated as CTSGYGGYTF.

This clonotype was counted between two and nine times. The rearrangement uses TRBV7-2 and TRBJ2-1, with D unresolved. Germline assignment: CDR1 SGHTA and CDR2 FQGNSA. V was trimmed by 4 bases and J by 6 bases, leaving 13 bases between them. This CDR3 spans 14 amino acids. The CDR3 nucleotides are TGTGCCAGCAGCTACCGCCCCGATACCAATGAGCAGTTCTTC. Translated: CASSYRPDTNEQFF.

This clonotype was observed a handful of times. The chain couples TRBV7-6 to TRBJ2-7; 9 nucleotides match TRBD2. The CDR3 contains 16 residues. V gave up 7 bases and J gave up 0 bases; unmatched junction bases: 10. The germline V gene encodes CDR1 SGHVS and CDR2 FNYEAQ. The DNA of the CDR3 is TGTGCCAGCACCCCATGGGGCGGGGGGGACTCCTACGAGCAGTACTTC. It translates to CASTPWGGGDSYEQYF.

Only a few counts were recorded for this clonotype. The chain joins TRBV27 to TRBJ2-6; the D is unclear. Trimming pared 9 bases from V and 0 bases from J, leaving 9 bases between. The CDR3 length is 14 residues. Germline V lookup: CDR1 MNHEY, CDR2 SMNVEV (reference sequence). CDR3 sequence (DNA): TGTGCCAGTTTACCCTTCTCTGGGGCCAACGTCCTGACTTTC. Amino acids: CASLPFSGANVLTF.

This clonotype appeared once. The chain recombines TRBV6-2 or TRBV6-3 with TRBJ1-6; 7 bases are shared with TRBD1. Unmatched junction bases numbered 8, after V lost 2 bases and J lost 7 bases. The CDR3 contains 16 residues. Germline assignment: CDR1 MNHEY and CDR2 SVGEGT. The CDR3 protein is CASSYGRTGENSPLHF. As DNA, the CDR3 is TGTGCCAGCAGTTACGGCAGGACAGGAGAGAATTCACCCCTCCACTTT.

This clonotype occurred a few times. This sequence joins TRBV12-3 or TRBV12-4 and TRBJ2-1; 8 bases align to TRBD2. The length of the CDR3 is 12 residues. V gave up 5 bases and J gave up 13 bases; unmatched junction bases: 7. CDR3 in amino acids: CASSPEGTRQFF. The CDR3 bases are TGTGCCAGCAGTCCTGAGGGGACTAGACAGTTCTTC.

The chain joins TRBV2 to TRBJ1-1; D not resolved. This CDR3 has 9 residues. Germline V gene sequence: CDR1 SNHLY, CDR2 FYNNEI. Trimming shortened V by 9 bases and J by 2 bases, and 1 base separated the two germline ends. CDR3 in amino acids: CASNTEAFF. The CDR3 region has the DNA TGTGCCAGTAACACTGAAGCTTTCTTT.

The chain is built from TRBV7-3 and TRBJ1-1, with 7 nucleotides matching TRBD1. CDR1 SGHTA and CDR2 FQGTGA come from the germline V gene. With 6 bases clipped from V and 4 bases from J, the junction kept 8 bases outside the gene matches. This CDR3 has 14 amino acids. CDR3 nucleotides: TGTGCCAGCAGGGAGGGGGCGGGTGGCACTGAAGCTTTCTTT. Its translation: CASREGAGGTEAFF.